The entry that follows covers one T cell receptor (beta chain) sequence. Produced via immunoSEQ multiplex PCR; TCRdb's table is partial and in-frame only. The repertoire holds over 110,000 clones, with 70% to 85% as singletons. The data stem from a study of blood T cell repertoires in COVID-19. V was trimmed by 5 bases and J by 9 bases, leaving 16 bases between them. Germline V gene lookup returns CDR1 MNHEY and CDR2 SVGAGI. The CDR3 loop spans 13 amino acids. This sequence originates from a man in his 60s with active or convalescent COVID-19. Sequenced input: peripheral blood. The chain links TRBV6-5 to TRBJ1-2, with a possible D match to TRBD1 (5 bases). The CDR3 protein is CASSTAGGKSYTF. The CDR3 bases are TGTGCCAGCAGTACCGCCGGGGGGAAAAGCTACACCTTC.